This record looks at one TCR beta chain sequence and its context. As yet, its antigen is unknown. This sample was taken from a study of T-cell memory formation after mild COVID-19. Across the study: TCR clusters mostly belonged to single donors. Regarding the study as a whole: Balance between CD4 and CD8 was seen in clones contracting day 15 to 85, and a CD4+ lean was seen in later expanders. CD8+ contracting clones occupied EMRA, while CD4+ ones occupied mainly CM and EM.

Germline lookup yields CDR1 DFQATT and CDR2 SNEGSKA (reference sequence). The length of the CDR3 is 17 residues. The trim removed 0 bases at V and 3 bases at J, leaving 9 bases unmatched. Via MiXCR, TCRdb re-called the 5' RACE reads, giving one row per CDR3 protein. The profile shows 550,000 to 650,000 distinct CDR3 sequences, about 18% of them singletons. This sequence was found in an adult woman who had mild COVID-19 (a few samples of this study predate the infection). Cell type and time point are not known. The chain has TRBV20-1 and TRBJ2-2; 8 bases line up with TRBD1. The sequencing sample was made of PBMCs or a T cell subset sorted from them (not recorded which). The CDR3 sequence: CSARDLDRGSDTGELFF. CDR3 coding DNA: TGCAGTGCTAGAGATCTAGACAGGGGTTCCGACACCGGGGAGCTGTTTTTT.